This record looks at one T cell receptor beta chain sequence and its context. What it recognizes is unknown. The sample belongs to a study of T cells in Graves' hyperthyroidism and ophthalmopathy. Study results and limitations: Patients with ophthalmopathy were separated from those with stable hyperthyroidism by a 13 V-J model.

Based on clinical symptoms, serum thyroxine and TRAb, thyroid ultrasound and orbital computed tomography, diagnoses were reached. Amplification targeted TCR beta CDR3 regions from RNA transcripts. With the HTBI primer set, the TCR CDR3 went through a first round of RT-PCR. A single record per CDR3 protein comes from TCRdb applying MiXCR to the multiplex PCR reads. The repertoire consists of roughly 510,000 distinct CDR3 sequences, with approximately 49% occurring once and the leading ten covering about 40%. The sample consisted of peripheral blood or thyroid tissue (not recorded which). This TCR was recovered from an adult woman with Graves' disease, either hyperthyroidism or ophthalmopathy (not recorded which).

The DNA for the CDR3 is TGCAGTGCTAGGGGGGATGGGTCTGGCGGAGCTTTCTTT. Translation gives CSARGDGSGGAFF. V usage is TRBV20-1 and J usage is TRBJ1-1; possibly TRBD1 for D (5 bases). This CDR3 has 13 amino acids. V lost 3 bases to trimming and J lost 10 bases, with 18 bases between them. Germline CDR1 and CDR2: DFQATT and SNEGSKA (reference sequence).